The source of this T cell receptor (beta chain) is a study of blood T cells in healthy people across ages. The CDR3 spans 13 residues. V was clipped by 7 bases and J by 2 bases, with 12 bases between them. The germline CDR1 and CDR2 sequences are SEHNR and FQNEAQ (reference sequence). Alongside a J-beta primer mix, a sample-barcoded 5' primer served in a second PCR lasting 7 to 11 cycles. One entry per CDR3 protein, called by TCRdb with MiXCR from the 5' RACE reads. The table lists fewer than 1,000,000 distinct CDR3 sequences, about 47% of them singletons. Sample: blood. The sequence derives from an elderly man in good health. The chain employs TRBV7-9 and TRBJ2-7, with D maybe TRBD2 (5 bases). CDR3 sequence: CASTQSGTYEQYF. The CDR3 bases are TGTGCCAGCACCCAATCCGGGACCTACGAGCAGTACTTC.